This passage covers 32 T cell receptor beta chains from one sample sequenced in a study of T cell responses to AZD1222 COVID-19 vaccine. Here immunoSEQ multiplex PCR was the method, and the copy in TCRdb shows in-frame clones only, minus some. The sample lists some 140,000 clones, around 90% occurring once. The sample consisted of peripheral blood, taken on day 0 of AZD1222 vaccination. All receptors derive from an adult in good health.

This chain uses TRBV18 with TRBJ2-7; unclear D gene. Germline values: CDR1 KGHSH, CDR2 LQKENI. The germline V and J ends were trimmed by 4 bases and 2 bases, with 6 bases remaining between them. The CDR3 spans 12 residues. In DNA form, the CDR3 reads TGTGCCAGCTCACGGGAACCCTACGAGCAGTACTTC. It translates to CASSREPYEQYF.

V is TRBV5-6 and J is TRBJ2-2; 8 bases are a match to TRBD2. From germline, CDR1 is SGHDT and CDR2 YYEEEE. J gave up 4 bases and V 4 bases, and 6 bases lay outside the gene matches. The CDR3 sequence is 15 residues long. CDR3 sequence: CASSPGLGSTGELFF. The CDR3 bases are TGTGCCAGCAGCCCGGGACTAGGCAGCACCGGGGAGCTGTTTTTT.

The chain combines TRBV3-1 (or the pseudogene TRBV3-2) with TRBJ2-7; 7 nucleotides align to TRBD1. V was pared by 6 bases and J by 2 bases, with 10 bases of the junction left unmatched. The CDR3 runs 15 residues. From germline, CDR1 is LGHDT and CDR2 YNNKEL (reference sequence). For the CDR3, the DNA is TGTGCCAGCAGTCCGGACAGGTCCTCAACCTACGAGCAGTACTTC. This sequence encodes CASSPDRSSTYEQYF.

The chain recombines TRBV19 with TRBJ2-5; D assignment may be TRBD1 or TRBD2 (5 bases each). Trimming pared 1 base from V and 7 bases from J, leaving 7 bases between. This CDR3 is 12 amino acids long. CDR1 LNHDA and CDR2 SQIVND come from the germline V gene (reference sequence). The CDR3 spells CASSIAGRTQYF. As DNA, the CDR3 is TGTGCCAGTAGTATAGCAGGGAGGACCCAGTACTTC.

The chain recombines TRBV5-1 with TRBJ1-1; D is ambiguous. CDR1 is SGHRS, CDR2 YFSETQ, per germline. Trimming took off 7 bases at V and 0 bases at J, with 22 bases between the two ends. CDR3 length: 17 residues. The DNA for the CDR3 is TGCGCCAGCTCCAATGCAGGCCTTAGCAAGATGAACACTGAAGCTTTCTTT. Its protein product is CASSNAGLSKMNTEAFF. The full variable domain, rest sourced from reference TRBV5-1 and TRBJ1-1, is KAGVTQTPRYLIKTRGQQVTLSCSPISGHRSVSWYQQTPGQGLQFLFEYFSETQRNKGNFPGRFSGRQFSNSRSEMNVSTLELGDSALYLCASSNAGLSKMNTEAFFGQGTRLTVV.

The rearrangement links TRBV3-1 (or the pseudogene TRBV3-2) to TRBJ2-5; 8 bases match TRBD1. There are 15 residues in the CDR3. The germline gives CDR1 LGHDT, CDR2 YNNKEL (reference sequence). V shed 4 bases and J 0 bases; nucleotides not matched to a gene: 4. For the CDR3, the DNA is TGTGCCAGCAGCCTTGGGACAGGACACCAAGAGACCCAGTACTTC. Translation gives CASSLGTGHQETQYF.

The gene calls are TRBV29-1 and TRBJ1-2, with TRBD1 matching 9 bases. Trimming cost V 4 bases and J 0 bases; bases outside gene matches: 9. The V gene's germline CDR1 is SQVTM and CDR2 ANQGSEA. CDR3 size: 16 residues. In DNA form, the CDR3 reads TGCAGCGTTGTGGGGGGACAGGGTAACTCTAACTATGGCTACACCTTC. Protein: CSVVGGQGNSNYGYTF.

The chain joins TRBV5-4 to TRBJ1-1; D possibly corresponds to TRBD1 (5 bases). Germline V gives CDR1 SGHNT, CDR2 YYREEE (reference sequence). Trimming cost V 1 base and J 7 bases, with 11 bases left between them. The CDR3 length is 13 residues. The CDR3 reads CASSLSGGGEAFF. DNA of the CDR3: TGTGCCAGCAGCTTGTCCGGGGGGGGTGAAGCTTTCTTT.

The chain links TRBV4-1 to TRBJ2-1; D ambiguous. V was cut by 2 bases and J by 0 bases, with 17 bases left in between. CDR3 size: 18 residues. Germline values: CDR1 MGHRA, CDR2 YSYEKL. CDR3 loop: CASSQTRTAASSYNEQFF. CDR3 DNA sequence: TGCGCCAGCAGCCAAACAAGGACGGCAGCGAGCTCCTACAATGAGCAGTTCTTC.

This clone was detected only a few times. This chain links TRBV9 with TRBJ1-6; 8 nucleotides match TRBD1. The length of the CDR3 is 15 residues. The V and J ends lost 3 bases and 4 bases, in that order; junction bases with no gene match: 3. The V gene's germline CDR1 is SGDLS and CDR2 YYNGEE. In nucleotides, the CDR3 is TGTGCCAGCAGCGCGGGGACAGGTTATAATTCACCCCTCCACTTT. Amino acid sequence: CASSAGTGYNSPLHF. Using reference TRBV9 and TRBJ1-6 for the parts outside the CDR3, the full variable domain is DSGVTQTPKHLITATGQRVTLRCSPRSGDLSVYWYQQSLDQGLQFLIQYYNGEERAKGNILERFSAQQFPDLHSELNLSSLELGDSALYFCASSAGTGYNSPLHFGNGTRLTVT.

The chain combines TRBV3-1 (or the pseudogene TRBV3-2) with TRBJ1-3, with D unclear. The ends were cut back, 0 bases at V and 2 bases at J, with 11 bases in the middle. CDR1 is LGHDT, CDR2 YNNKEL, per germline (reference sequence). The CDR3 extends over 16 amino acids. CDR3 nucleotides: TGTGCCAGCAGCCAAGACGGGAGGAGGACTGGAAACACCATATATTTT. This translates into CASSQDGRRTGNTIYF.

The CDR3 DNA follows: TGCAGCGCTATAAAGGTGGACACCGGGGAGCTGTTTTTT. It specifies CSAIKVDTGELFF. The chain uses TRBV29-1 and TRBJ2-2; D not certain. Trimming shortened V by 7 bases and J by 3 bases, and 12 bases separated the two germline ends. CDR1 SQVTM and CDR2 ANQGSEA come from the germline V gene. The CDR3 runs to 13 residues.

This clone came up once. The chain carries TRBV7-2 and TRBJ1-2; no firm D call. In germline, CDR1 is SGHTA, CDR2 FQGNSA. The CDR3 length is 13 residues. The V end was cut by 1 base, the J end by 4 bases, with 7 bases between. The CDR3 bases are TGTGCCAGCAGCTTAGGGCGGATCTATGGCTACACCTTC. It specifies CASSLGRIYGYTF.

This chain links TRBV5-1 with TRBJ2-7; 7 nucleotides align to TRBD1. J lost 5 bases, V lost 1 base, and 6 bases had no gene match. The CDR3 is 14 residues long. The V gene's germline CDR1 is SGHRS and CDR2 YFSETQ. The CDR3 nucleotides read TGCGCCAGCAGCTTGTCGACAGGGCCCGACGAGCAGTACTTC. Its translation is CASSLSTGPDEQYF. Full variable domain (missing parts from reference TRBV5-1 and TRBJ2-7): KAGVTQTPRYLIKTRGQQVTLSCSPISGHRSVSWYQQTPGQGLQFLFEYFSETQRNKGNFPGRFSGRQFSNSRSEMNVSTLELGDSALYLCASSLSTGPDEQYFGPGTRLTVT.

The rearrangement uses TRBV5-1 and TRBJ2-2; D may be TRBD1 (5 bases). The CDR3 spans 15 residues. The V end lost 3 bases, the J end lost 11 bases, and 20 bases lay between the germline ends. Germline CDR1 and CDR2: SGHRS and YFSETQ. CDR3 sequence reads: CASSWDGQIDRELFF. Here the CDR3 DNA reads TGCGCCAGCAGCTGGGATGGACAAATCGACCGAGAGCTGTTTTTT.

V is TRBV28 and J is TRBJ1-2, with D possibly matching TRBD1 (5 bases). This CDR3 is built from 12 residues. V was pared by 10 bases and J by 0 bases, with 9 bases between. Germline CDR1 is MDHEN and CDR2 is SYDVKM. CDR3 region: CATRDSNYGYTF. CDR3 coding DNA: TGTGCCACCAGGGACTCTAACTATGGCTACACCTTC.

CDR3 coding DNA: TGTGCCAGCAGTTCCGGGGGCTGGGAGAACACTGAAGCTTTCTTT. Its protein product is CASSSGGWENTEAFF. The chain joins TRBV6-5 to TRBJ1-1, with D perhaps matching TRBD1 (6 bases). This CDR3 comprises 15 residues. V dropped 4 bases and J dropped 1 base, with 13 bases sitting between them. Germline V gene sequence: CDR1 MNHEY, CDR2 SVGAGI.

The rearrangement joins TRBV5-1 to TRBJ2-4; D possibly corresponds to TRBD1 (6 bases). Trimming stripped 4 bases from V and 5 bases from J, with 10 bases between. The CDR3 consists of 13 residues. The germline gives CDR1 SGHRS, CDR2 YFSETQ. This chain's CDR3 is CASSDRTENIQYF. Written as DNA, the CDR3 is TGCGCCAGCAGCGATCGGACAGAAAACATTCAGTACTTC.

The J gene is TRBJ1-2, the V gene TRBV6-6; the match to TRBD1 covers 8 bases. CDR1 MNHNY and CDR2 SVGAGI come from the germline V gene (reference sequence). V dropped 7 bases and J dropped 3; count of bases not matched to a gene: 7. This CDR3 has 14 amino acids. CDR3 protein: CASTMTGEDYGYTF. The CDR3 coding sequence is TGTGCCAGCACCATGACAGGGGAGGACTATGGCTACACCTTC.

The chain has TRBV2 and TRBJ1-2, with 7 bases aligning to TRBD1. CDR1 is SNHLY, CDR2 FYNNEI, per germline. V was pared by 6 bases and J by 2 bases, with 3 bases of the junction left unmatched. The CDR3 length is 13 residues. Here the CDR3 DNA reads TGTGCCAGCAGCAGGGACAGAAACTATGGCTACACCTTC. This codes for CASSRDRNYGYTF.

The table lists this clone with a count of one. In DNA form, the CDR3 reads TGTGCCAGCAGTTTCTTGGTCCATGAGCAGTTCTTC. Its translation is CASSFLVHEQFF. The V gene is TRBV28, the J gene TRBJ2-1, with unresolved D. Per the germline V gene, CDR1 is MDHEN and CDR2 is SYDVKM. V lost 3 bases and J lost 8, with 8 bases in between. This CDR3 has 12 amino acids.

J is TRBJ1-6 and V is TRBV4-1, with TRBD1 identical over 12 bases. Germline-derived CDR1 and CDR2 are MGHRA and YSYEKL. The CDR3 sequence is 18 residues long. V lost 1 base to trimming and J lost 7 bases; unmatched junction nucleotides: 8. The CDR3 sequence is CASSQVIRDRGRNSPLHF. For the CDR3, the DNA is TGCGCCAGCAGCCAAGTAATTCGGGACAGGGGGCGAAATTCACCCCTCCACTTT.

The rearrangement links TRBV15 to TRBJ1-5, with 11 bases that match TRBD1. Per germline, CDR1 LNHNV and CDR2 YYDKDF (reference sequence). This CDR3 comprises 17 residues. V shed 8 bases and J 6 bases; nucleotides not matched to a gene: 15. CDR3 residues: CATERGERTGGSQPQHF. The CDR3 nucleotides read TGTGCCACCGAAAGGGGGGAACGGACAGGGGGCTCTCAGCCCCAGCATTTT.

This chain links TRBV27 with TRBJ1-1, with D perhaps TRBD1 (5 bases). The CDR3 spans 15 residues. CDR1 is MNHEY, CDR2 SMNVEV, per germline (reference sequence). V shed 10 bases and J shed 6 bases, with 24 bases lying between them. The CDR3: CATIGVGLPPAEAFF. DNA for the CDR3: TGTGCCACCATAGGGGTAGGGTTGCCCCCCGCTGAAGCTTTCTTT.

The chain links TRBV6-5 to TRBJ1-2, with D maybe TRBD1 (6 bases). This CDR3 comprises 12 residues. Trimming cost V 9 bases and J 3 bases, with 11 bases left between them. The germline CDR1 and CDR2 sequences are MNHEY and SVGAGI. The CDR3 spells CASSRGDYGYTF. DNA of the CDR3: TGTGCCAGTTCGAGGGGGGACTATGGCTACACCTTC.

This clone was seen only once. V gene TRBV24-1 combines with J gene TRBJ2-2; D unclear. Looked up from germline, CDR1 is KGHDR and CDR2 is SFDVKD. V lost 4 bases and J lost 3, with 17 bases in between. The CDR3 consists of 17 residues. The CDR3 reads CATSESPPITYTGELFF. The CDR3 DNA reads TGTGCCACCAGTGAATCCCCCCCAATCACCTACACCGGGGAGCTGTTTTTT.

The chain is built from TRBV27 and TRBJ2-5, with TRBD1 as a possible D gene (6 bases). CDR1 MNHEY and CDR2 SMNVEV come from the germline V gene (reference sequence). CDR3 length equals 13 residues. Trimming shortened V by 4 bases and J by 2 bases, and 8 bases separated the two germline ends. The CDR3: CASSWGQQETQYF. The CDR3 nucleotides are TGTGCCAGCAGTTGGGGGCAGCAAGAGACCCAGTACTTC.

This clone was observed a single time. The chain carries TRBV10-3 and TRBJ1-2, with D hard to call. The CDR3 covers 12 residues. The V gene lost 5 bases and the J gene lost 6 bases, with 10 bases spanning the gap. CDR1 is ENHRY and CDR2 is SYGVKD in the germline V gene. CDR3: CAISLGLHGYTF. In DNA, the CDR3 is TGTGCCATCAGTCTGGGCCTCCATGGCTACACCTTC.

This sequence joins TRBV3-1 (or the pseudogene TRBV3-2) and TRBJ2-5; no clear D. CDR3 length equals 12 residues. CDR1 LGHDT and CDR2 YNNKEL come from the germline V gene (reference sequence). The V end was cut by 8 bases, the J end by 0 bases, with 7 bases between. The CDR3 DNA is TGTGCCAGCGTCGACTACCAAGAGACCCAGTACTTC. As protein: CASVDYQETQYF.

The chain employs TRBV6-5 and TRBJ1-2, with D unclear. This CDR3 spans 13 amino acids. Germline V gene lookup returns CDR1 MNHEY and CDR2 SVGAGI. V lost 2 bases and J lost 4, with 8 bases in between. CDR3 nucleotides: TGTGCCAGCAGTTACAACGGGGTCTATGGCTACACCTTC. Its protein product is CASSYNGVYGYTF.

The chain couples TRBV4-1 to TRBJ2-5, with D unresolved. Germline loops: CDR1 MGHRA, CDR2 YSYEKL. V lost 1 base to trimming and J lost 3 bases, with 15 bases between them. The CDR3 contains 16 residues. The CDR3 DNA reads TGCGCCAGCAGCCAAGGTAGGGCTTTTCGGAAAGAGACCCAGTACTTC. Amino acids: CASSQGRAFRKETQYF.

The chain links TRBV6-1 to TRBJ2-5; either TRBD1 or TRBD2 may supply D (5 bases each). Germline values: CDR1 MNHNS, CDR2 SASEGT. This CDR3 has 15 residues. The ends were cut back, 2 bases at V and 1 base at J, with 11 bases in the middle. The CDR3: CASSERDLIQETQYF. As DNA, the CDR3 is TGTGCCAGCAGTGAACGGGACCTAATCCAAGAGACCCAGTACTTC.